This TCR beta chain was captured in a study of blood T cells in healthy people across ages. This clonotype turned up a few times. Its antigen is not known. Combining a sample-barcoded 5' primer with a J-beta primer mix, a second PCR ran for about 6 to 12 cycles. TCRdb re-analysed the 5' RACE reads in MiXCR, keeping a single row per CDR3 protein. This sample yields about 1.4 million distinct CDR3 sequences, of which almost 60% are seen a single time; 6.5% to 8.5% belongs to the top ten. From germline, CDR1 is MGHDK and CDR2 SYGVNS. Trimming took off 1 base at V and 0 bases at J, with 22 bases between the two ends. CDR3 length: 20 amino acids. Study-wide results and limits: PBMCs were not sorted, which prevented a conclusive comparison of naive versus antigen-experienced cells. Estimates drawn from one million T cells were deemed to understate diversity. Age brought a roughly linear fall in TCR beta diversity measured per million T cells. Naive T cell percentage by flow cytometry tracked strongly with beta diversity.

This sequence was found in a man aged 18 to 35 in good health. Sequencing was done on a sample of blood. This chain links TRBV25-1 with TRBJ2-1; D is ambiguous. CDR3 protein: CASSESLLSASHSSYNEQFF. As DNA, the CDR3 is TGTGCCAGCAGTGAATCTCTCCTGTCGGCCTCGCATAGCTCCTACAATGAGCAGTTCTTC.